This T cell receptor beta chain was sequenced during a study of beta chain features in type 1 diabetes. Germline CDR1 SEHNR, CDR2 FQNEAQ (reference sequence). The CDR3 has 16 amino acids. The germline V and J ends were trimmed by 4 bases and 0 bases, with 10 bases remaining between them. Expressed TCRB transcripts were sequenced because the isolated RNA had all been reverse transcribed beforehand. This table comes from immunoSEQ multiplex PCR, and its TCRdb copy is limited to in-frame clones, with some not included. The table has a few hundred thousand clones, roughly 17% seen once. With regard to this clone: What it recognizes is unknown.

General study findings and limits: Equally in patients and controls, PCR might preferentially amplify shorter templates. Across all four CD4+ subsets, people with type 1 diabetes showed modestly shorter TCRB CDR3s. High TCR expression in some cells could lead to their over-representation in cDNA sequencing. The question left open here concerned HLA type influencing TCRB rearrangement.

Naive, central memory, regulatory and stem cell-like memory cells within the CD4+ compartment were sorted using CD45RO/CCR7/CD25/CD127/CD95/CD27. This receptor was obtained from a man under 40 with type 1 diabetes. The genes are TRBV7-9 and TRBJ2-6; no definite D call. The sequenced sample was naive CD4+ T cells from blood. The DNA for the CDR3 is TGTGCCAGCAGCTCGCAAGATAGCTCTGGGGCCAACGTCCTGACTTTC. Translation: CASSSQDSSGANVLTF. The variable domain in full, with the rest retrieved from reference TRBV7-9 and TRBJ2-6, is DTGVSQNPRHKITKRGQNVTFRCDPISEHNRLYWYRQTLGQGPEFLTYFQNEAQLEKSRLLSDRFSAERPKGSFSTLEIQRTEQGDSAMYLCASSSQDSSGANVLTFGAGSRLTVL.